Ten or more counts support the clone carrying this TCR beta chain. These data belong to a study of blood T cell repertoires in COVID-19. Across the whole study: In each case, the material was cDNA or gDNA derived from T cells, B-cell-depleted T cells, or PBMCs.

CDR1 is SEHNR, CDR2 FQNEAQ, per germline (reference sequence). This CDR3 is 15 amino acids long. V lost 1 base, J lost 7 bases, and 11 bases lay in between. The repertoire was sequenced with immunoSEQ multiplex PCR; TCRdb's copy has only in-frame clones and lacks some. The sample has 120,000 to 150,000 clones, 70% to 85% seen once. The V call is TRBV7-9, the J call TRBJ1-6; D gene unclear. This TCR was sampled from a human donor in a cohort sampled during active COVID-19. The sequencing input was peripheral blood. The CDR3 DNA reads TGTGCCAGCAGCTTAGGGCTTATGGAGAATTCACCCCTCCACTTT. Translation: CASSLGLMENSPLHF.